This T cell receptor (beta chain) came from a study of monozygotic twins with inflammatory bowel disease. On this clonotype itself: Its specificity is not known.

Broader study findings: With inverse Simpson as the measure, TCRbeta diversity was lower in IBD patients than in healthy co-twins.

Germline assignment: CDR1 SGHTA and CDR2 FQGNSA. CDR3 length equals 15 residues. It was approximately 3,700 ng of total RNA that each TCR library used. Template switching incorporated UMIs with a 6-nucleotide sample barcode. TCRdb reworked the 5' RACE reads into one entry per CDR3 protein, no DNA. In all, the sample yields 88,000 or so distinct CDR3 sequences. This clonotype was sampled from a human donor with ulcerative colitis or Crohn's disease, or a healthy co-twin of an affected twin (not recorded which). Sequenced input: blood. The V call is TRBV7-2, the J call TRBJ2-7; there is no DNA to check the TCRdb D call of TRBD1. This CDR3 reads CASSLVGDRSYEQYF.